These 15 T cell receptor beta chains were all obtained from the same sample, sequenced in a study of radiotherapy plus CTLA-4 blockade in lung cancer. Sequencing was performed with immunoSEQ multiplex PCR; in TCRdb, only in-frame clones are kept and a portion is missing. The data contain some 66,000 clones, approximately 80% of them seen just once; the ten biggest clones take up about 4%. Sample: peripheral blood, taken from a patient treated with radiotherapy plus ipilimumab. The source of these receptors is a human donor with non-small cell lung cancer who had a partial response to radiotherapy plus ipilimumab.

V is TRBV18 and J is TRBJ2-5, with TRBD1 matching over 10 bases. The V and J ends lost 2 bases and 4 bases, in that order; junction bases with no gene match: 7. The CDR3 extends over 16 amino acids. Germline-derived CDR1 and CDR2 are KGHSH and LQKENI. This CDR3 is CASSPLGQGNGETQYF. The CDR3, as DNA: TGTGCCAGCTCACCATTGGGACAGGGGAATGGAGAGACCCAGTACTTC.

The chain carries TRBV5-1 and TRBJ2-5; 9 nucleotides align to TRBD2. Trimming at V came to 4 bases and at J to 5 bases, leaving 9 bases not matched to a gene. Germline CDR1 is SGHRS and CDR2 is YFSETQ. CDR3 size: 15 residues. CDR3 nucleotides: TGCGCCAGCAGCGGCCGCCTAGCGGGATGGGAGACCCAGTACTTC. This sequence encodes CASSGRLAGWETQYF.

The chain uses TRBV28 and TRBJ2-7, with a tentative D call TRBD2 (6 bases). The CDR3 has 15 residues. Trimming removed 6 bases from V and 5 bases from J, with 20 bases in between. Germline V gene lookup returns CDR1 MDHEN and CDR2 SYDVKM. The CDR3 DNA sequence: TGTGCCAGCAGCCCACGGACGGAGGGGAGGAACGAGCAGTACTTC. It translates to CASSPRTEGRNEQYF.

This clone was seen only once. V and J are TRBV28 and TRBJ2-7; D is ambiguous. Trimming took off 10 bases at V and 2 bases at J, with 12 bases between the two ends. There are 12 residues in the CDR3. CDR1 is MDHEN, CDR2 SYDVKM, per germline. In DNA form, the CDR3 reads TGTGCCACCCGTGACCGGGCCTACGAGCAGTACTTC. Translating gives CATRDRAYEQYF.

The chain is built from TRBV30 and TRBJ2-3, with a tentative D call TRBD1 (5 bases). CDR3 length: 15 residues. The germline V gene encodes CDR1 GTSNPN and CDR2 SVGIG (reference sequence). The V gene lost 0 bases and the J gene lost 6 bases, with 16 bases spanning the gap. The CDR3 DNA reads as TGTGCCTGGAGTGTAGGGCAGGGCGGCCTGGATACGCAGTATTTT. Protein product: CAWSVGQGGLDTQYF.

V is TRBV10-3 and J is TRBJ2-1; unclear D gene. The CDR3 has 15 residues. Germline CDR1 is ENHRY and CDR2 is SYGVKD. The V gene lost 1 base and the J gene lost 7 bases, with 14 bases spanning the gap. The CDR3 DNA follows: TGTGCCATCAGTGAGTACGTCGAGTACTCAAATGAGCAGTTCTTC. It specifies CAISEYVEYSNEQFF.

This chain joins TRBV7-8 and TRBJ2-3; D not resolved. The CDR3 runs to 16 residues. The germline CDR1 and CDR2 sequences are SGHVS and FQNEAQ. The ends were cut back, 2 bases at V and 2 bases at J, with 14 bases in the middle. The CDR3 is CASSLRSQRLTDTQYF. DNA for the CDR3: TGTGCCAGCAGCTTAAGGAGCCAGAGACTCACAGATACGCAGTATTTT.

This clone was counted a single time. This chain joins TRBV11-2 and TRBJ2-1, with TRBD2 matching over 9 bases. With 2 bases clipped from V and 4 bases from J, the junction kept 9 bases outside the gene matches. This CDR3 comprises 17 residues. CDR1 SGHAT and CDR2 FQNNGV come from the germline V gene. CDR3: CASSLRETSGNYNEQFF. The CDR3 DNA sequence: TGTGCCAGCAGCTTAAGGGAGACTAGCGGAAATTACAATGAGCAGTTCTTC.

The J gene is TRBJ1-3, the V gene TRBV7-8; a weak D match, TRBD1 (5 bases). The germline CDR1 and CDR2 sequences are SGHVS and FQNEAQ. V gave up 5 bases and J gave up 8 bases, with 22 bases separating them. The length of the CDR3 is 16 residues. The CDR3 bases are TGTGCCAGCAGCCTACTGAACATCCGGACAATGGACACCATATATTTT. As protein: CASSLLNIRTMDTIYF.

The J gene is TRBJ2-2, the V gene TRBV28, with TRBD2 matching 10 bases. The germline V gene has CDR1 MDHEN and CDR2 SYDVKM. Trimming cost V 5 bases and J 2 bases; bases outside gene matches: 14. The CDR3 runs to 19 residues. The chain's CDR3 is CASSLHVGLADPNTGELFF. The CDR3 region has the DNA TGTGCCAGCAGTCTCCACGTCGGACTAGCGGACCCTAACACCGGGGAGCTGTTTTTT.

In this sample, this clone turned up a few times. The CDR3 nucleotides read TGTGCCAGCAGTCCAGCCGGACAGAGCTACGAGCAGTACTTC. It codes for CASSPAGQSYEQYF. The gene calls are TRBV6-5 and TRBJ2-7, with a possible D match to TRBD1 (6 bases). This CDR3 spans 14 amino acids. V lost 5 bases, J lost 3 bases, and 14 bases lay in between. CDR1 and CDR2 from the germline V gene are MNHEY and SVGAGI.

The genes are TRBV27 and TRBJ2-7, with TRBD1 matching over 7 bases. The CDR3 spans 15 residues. Trimming cost V 6 bases and J 3 bases; bases outside gene matches: 11. Germline-derived CDR1 and CDR2 are MNHEY and SMNVEV (reference sequence). The CDR3: CASSPPRQGRYEQYF. The DNA for the CDR3 is TGTGCCAGCAGCCCACCTCGACAGGGTCGCTACGAGCAGTACTTC.

The rearrangement uses TRBV19 and TRBJ1-4; 10 bases map to TRBD1. The V and J ends lost 3 bases and 3 bases, in that order; junction bases with no gene match: 4. This CDR3 is 16 amino acids long. Germline CDR1 is LNHDA and CDR2 is SQIVND (reference sequence). CDR3 coding DNA: TGTGCCAGTAGTATCCGGGACAGGGGAGCTAATGAAAAACTGTTTTTT. The encoded protein is CASSIRDRGANEKLFF.

The genes are TRBV30 and TRBJ1-2, with 11 bases that match TRBD1. The CDR3 is made up of 11 amino acids. From germline, CDR1 is GTSNPN and CDR2 SVGIG (reference sequence). V gave up 7 bases and J gave up 7 bases; unmatched junction bases: 2. This CDR3 reads CASGQGGGYTF. The DNA of the CDR3 is TGTGCCTCGGGACAGGGGGGTGGCTACACCTTC.

The gene calls are TRBV18 and TRBJ2-1; weak D call: TRBD2 (5 bases). The CDR3 extends over 15 amino acids. V shed 1 base and J shed 7 bases, with 14 bases lying between them. The V gene's germline CDR1 is KGHSH and CDR2 LQKENI. The CDR3 is CASSPRATRGNEQFF. In DNA, the CDR3 is TGTGCCAGCTCACCACGGGCCACCCGAGGGAATGAGCAGTTCTTC.